One sample yielded the 10 T cell receptor beta chains listed below, sequenced in a study of cytomegalovirus exposure and HLA in healthy donors. Use of 60 Vbeta and 13 Jbeta primers characterized the PCR. The table came from immunoSEQ multiplex PCR; TCRdb's copy has only in-frame clones and leaves some out. The data show about 190,000 clones, around 79% seen once. The sample taken for sequencing was PBMCs. These receptors were taken from a woman in her late teens or twenties in good health and CMV-seronegative.

This rearrangement joins TRBV5-1 to TRBJ2-1; 12 positions match TRBD2. This CDR3 contains 17 residues. Per the germline V gene, CDR1 is SGHRS and CDR2 is YFSETQ. The V gene end was trimmed by 3 bases and the J gene end by 6 bases; junction bases not matched to a gene: 10. The CDR3 DNA reads TGCGCCAGCAGCTCGGGACTAGCGGGCGATATCCCCAATGAGCAGTTCTTC. It is translated as CASSSGLAGDIPNEQFF.

This chain uses TRBV12-2 with TRBJ1-5. TRBV12-2 is described as a pseudogene. This CDR3 is built from 11 residues. CDR3 in amino acids: CASRPVRPQHF. DNA for the CDR3: TGTGCAAGTCGGCCTGTGAGGCCCCAGCATTTT.

The chain carries TRBV19 and TRBJ1-6, with no clear D. V gave up 0 bases and J gave up 8 bases, with 8 bases separating them. This CDR3 is 14 amino acids long. CDR1 is LNHDA and CDR2 is SQIVND in the germline V gene (reference sequence). This CDR3 reads CASSIDPFDSPLHF. The CDR3 DNA reads as TGTGCCAGTAGTATAGATCCCTTCGATTCACCCCTCCACTTT.

The CDR3 sequence: CASSPSTGGFNYGYTF. Here the CDR3 DNA reads TGTGCCAGCAGTCCATCGACAGGGGGTTTCAACTATGGCTACACCTTC. This chain links TRBV27 with TRBJ1-2; 9 bases align to TRBD1. This CDR3 has 16 residues. The germline gives CDR1 MNHEY, CDR2 SMNVEV (reference sequence). J gave up 2 bases and V 5 bases, and 9 bases lay outside the gene matches.

The chain joins TRBV28 to TRBJ2-1; TRBD2 matches at 9 bases. The CDR3 sequence is 16 residues long. V shed 5 bases, J shed 8 bases, and the junction held 13 bases outside the gene matches. The V gene's germline CDR1 is MDHEN and CDR2 SYDVKM. The CDR3 loop is CASSPIRREGRDEQFF. The CDR3 DNA sequence: TGTGCCAGCAGTCCTATCAGGCGGGAGGGCCGCGATGAGCAGTTCTTC.

This clone was recorded once. V gene TRBV19 combines with J gene TRBJ1-5; tentative D call: TRBD1 (6 bases). The CDR3 runs 17 residues. Germline lookup yields CDR1 LNHDA and CDR2 SQIVND (reference sequence). V dropped 5 bases and J dropped 2 bases, with 19 bases sitting between them. The CDR3 sequence is CASSHGTSGVGNQPQHF. In nucleotides, the CDR3 is TGTGCCAGTAGTCACGGGACATCCGGCGTGGGCAATCAGCCCCAGCATTTT.

The chain couples TRBV19 to TRBJ1-1; weak D call: TRBD1 (6 bases). Germline V gene sequence: CDR1 LNHDA, CDR2 SQIVND (reference sequence). Trimming pared 4 bases from V and 0 bases from J, leaving 6 bases between. This CDR3 spans 13 amino acids. This CDR3 reads CASSRTVNTEAFF. The CDR3 DNA reads TGTGCCAGTAGTAGGACAGTGAACACTGAAGCTTTCTTT.

The chain uses TRBV29-1 and TRBJ1-3; D perhaps matches TRBD1 (5 bases). V lost 3 bases, J lost 4 bases, and 13 bases lay in between. The CDR3 is 14 amino acids. The germline V gene encodes CDR1 SQVTM and CDR2 ANQGSEA. CDR3 sequence (DNA): TGCAGCGTTGAGTCTGGGGCTACGGGAAACACCATATATTTT. Residues: CSVESGATGNTIYF.

This clone occurred a few times. The rearrangement links TRBV9 to TRBJ2-3; possibly TRBD1 for D (6 bases). Germline lookup yields CDR1 SGDLS and CDR2 YYNGEE. The CDR3 runs 21 residues. Trimming removed 3 bases at V and 1 base at J, with 30 bases between. CDR3 in amino acids: CASSAPPTKPQVGAGTDTQYF. CDR3 DNA sequence: TGTGCCAGCAGCGCTCCGCCAACAAAACCTCAGGTGGGGGCTGGCACAGATACGCAGTATTTT.

The rearrangement uses TRBV5-5 and TRBJ1-5; possible D gene TRBD1, 6 bases. V was pared by 5 bases and J by 6 bases, with 15 bases between. Germline V lookup: CDR1 SGHKS, CDR2 YYEKEE (reference sequence). This CDR3 is 14 amino acids long. CDR3 protein: CASSNRVLGQPQHF. The CDR3 DNA reads as TGTGCCAGCAGTAACAGGGTTCTAGGTCAGCCCCAGCATTTT.